The 31 T cell receptor beta chains below were found in one sample sequenced in a study of shared clonotypes between healthy human individuals. Generated by immunoSEQ multiplex PCR, the TCRdb table keeps only in-frame clones and is missing some. Of approximately 500,000 clones in the sample, approximately 82% were seen once. The source material was PBMCs. The source of these receptors is a woman aged 40-49 years in good health. Some clones in this sample may be carry-over from other donors' samples.

V usage is TRBV5-1 and J usage is TRBJ2-5, with D hard to call. V was cut by 1 base and J by 2 bases, with 9 bases left in between. The CDR3 is 14 amino acids. Looked up from germline, CDR1 is SGHRS and CDR2 is YFSETQ. CDR3 region: CASSLQQLQETQYF. In DNA, the CDR3 is TGCGCCAGCAGCTTGCAACAGCTACAAGAGACCCAGTACTTC.

The chain combines TRBV7-8 with TRBJ2-1, with 7 bases aligning to TRBD1. Germline CDR1 is SGHVS and CDR2 is FQNEAQ. The CDR3 is 16 amino acids. V dropped 5 bases and J dropped 2; count of bases not matched to a gene: 9. CDR3 sequence (DNA): TGTGCCAGCAGCCTCGGCCCGCAGGGGGCCTACAATGAGCAGTTCTTC. This sequence encodes CASSLGPQGAYNEQFF.

The CDR3 loop is CASSWASVSSYNEQFF. Here the CDR3 DNA reads TGTGCCAGCAGCTGGGCTAGCGTAAGCTCCTACAATGAGCAGTTCTTC. V and J are TRBV5-4 and TRBJ2-1; possibly TRBD2 for D (6 bases). The CDR3 has 16 amino acids. The V and J ends lost 3 bases and 0 bases respectively, with 13 bases between them. Germline CDR1 reads SGHNT; CDR2 reads YYREEE (reference sequence).

This clone has at least ten counts. This chain links TRBV27 with TRBJ2-7; unclear D gene. This CDR3 is 10 amino acids long. Trimming took 4 bases from V and 2 from J, leaving 0 bases between them. Germline loops: CDR1 MNHEY, CDR2 SMNVEV (reference sequence). The CDR3 coding sequence is TGTGCCAGCAGTTCCTACGAGCAGTACTTC. Translating gives CASSSYEQYF.

The J gene is TRBJ1-2, the V gene TRBV28; 12 nucleotides line up with TRBD1. The CDR3 has 18 amino acids. Trimming at V came to 6 bases and at J to 4 bases, leaving 15 bases not matched to a gene. Per germline, CDR1 MDHEN and CDR2 SYDVKM. The CDR3 nucleotides read TGTGCCAGCAGGAATAACTGGGGACAGGGGGCCTTGGGCTATGGCTACACCTTC. Residues: CASRNNWGQGALGYGYTF.

The rearrangement uses TRBV10-2 and TRBJ2-7, with no clear D. V was shortened by 0 bases and J by 0 bases, with 3 bases between the two germline ends. Germline CDR1 reads WSHSY; CDR2 reads SAAADI. CDR3 length equals 13 residues. This CDR3 is CASSESDSYEQYF. In DNA, the CDR3 is TGCGCCAGCAGTGAGTCGGACTCCTACGAGCAGTACTTC.

This clone was recorded once. Written as DNA, the CDR3 is TGTGCCAGCACCCACCGGACAGGGGGCCGGACAGATACGCAGTATTTT. The encoded protein is CASTHRTGGRTDTQYF. The chain uses TRBV28 and TRBJ2-3; 11 nucleotides match TRBD1. CDR3 length equals 16 residues. CDR1 and CDR2 from the germline V gene are MDHEN and SYDVKM. Trimming cost V 7 bases and J 3 bases; bases outside gene matches: 9.

The chain couples TRBV4-2 to TRBJ2-1; 10 bases align to TRBD2. J gave up 5 bases and V 4 bases, and 5 bases lay outside the gene matches. The CDR3 is 15 residues long. CDR1 and CDR2 (germline): LGHNA, YNFKEQ. CDR3 protein: CASSLTSGQDNEQFF. In DNA form, the CDR3 reads TGTGCCAGCAGCCTGACTAGCGGGCAAGACAATGAGCAGTTCTTC.

The chain recombines TRBV2 with TRBJ2-1, with D possibly matching TRBD2 (6 bases). V was shortened by 5 bases and J by 6 bases, with 23 bases between the two germline ends. The CDR3 sequence is 17 residues long. Per the germline V gene, CDR1 is SNHLY and CDR2 is FYNNEI. CDR3 sequence (DNA): TGTGCCAGCAGTACCGACGTTGTAGCGGCGCAGGGCAATGAGCAGTTCTTC. Protein sequence: CASSTDVVAAQGNEQFF.

V usage is TRBV18 and J usage is TRBJ2-7, with D unclear. This CDR3 region has 14 residues. Trimming took off 2 bases at V and 4 bases at J, with 12 bases between the two ends. Looked up from germline, CDR1 is KGHSH and CDR2 is LQKENI. This CDR3 reads CASSPVQTSYEQYF. Here the CDR3 DNA reads TGTGCCAGCTCACCAGTTCAGACGTCTTACGAGCAGTACTTC.

The CDR3 loop reads CASLGQGVTEAFF. CDR3 bases: TGTGCCAGTCTGGGACAGGGGGTCACTGAAGCTTTCTTT. The genes are TRBV7-9 and TRBJ1-1, with 11 bases matching TRBD1. This CDR3 is built from 13 residues. CDR1 SEHNR and CDR2 FQNEAQ come from the germline V gene (reference sequence). J gave up 4 bases and V 9 bases, and 4 bases lay outside the gene matches.

The CDR3 nucleotides are TGTGCCACCAGCAGAGGCACCTCGCCCGCAGATACGCAGTATTTT. This translates into CATSRGTSPADTQYF. The chain links TRBV15 to TRBJ2-3; D remains ambiguous. Looked up from germline, CDR1 is LNHNV and CDR2 is YYDKDF (reference sequence). V lost 1 base, J lost 4 bases, and 12 bases lay in between. The CDR3 spans 15 residues.

This chain connects TRBV30 to TRBJ2-1, with a weak D call TRBD1 (5 bases). Germline CDR1 GTSNPN, CDR2 SVGIG (reference sequence). V was cut by 2 bases and J by 9 bases, with 17 bases left in between. The CDR3 spans 14 residues. This chain's CDR3 is CAWSRGRATGEQFF. CDR3 bases: TGTGCCTGGAGTAGGGGTAGGGCTACGGGTGAGCAGTTCTTC.

This sequence joins TRBV7-2 and TRBJ1-4; 8 bases are shared with TRBD1. CDR1 and CDR2 (germline): SGHTA, FQGNSA. The CDR3 has 16 amino acids. V shed 1 base, J shed 7 bases, and the junction held 8 bases outside the gene matches. The CDR3 is CASSLGLQGGFEKLFF. CDR3 in DNA: TGTGCCAGCAGCTTAGGGTTACAGGGGGGCTTTGAAAAACTGTTTTTT.

The V and J genes are TRBV29-1 and TRBJ2-7; 7 nucleotides align to TRBD1. From germline, CDR1 is SQVTM and CDR2 ANQGSEA. J gave up 7 bases and V 4 bases, and 7 bases lay outside the gene matches. CDR3 length: 12 residues. The CDR3 sequence: CSVAQGVREQYF. The DNA of the CDR3 is TGCAGCGTTGCCCAGGGGGTACGGGAGCAGTACTTC.

J is TRBJ2-1 and V is TRBV15, with D perhaps matching TRBD1 (6 bases). This CDR3 spans 16 amino acids. Between the trimmed V and J ends, which lost 1 base and 5 bases, there was a span of 15 bases. The germline gives CDR1 LNHNV, CDR2 YYDKDF (reference sequence). This CDR3 reads CATSRALTGGDNEQFF. DNA of the CDR3: TGTGCCACCAGCAGAGCCTTGACAGGTGGAGACAATGAGCAGTTCTTC.

The rearrangement uses TRBV28 and TRBJ2-3; 10 bases are shared with TRBD2. This CDR3 has 15 residues. J was trimmed by 0 bases and V by 9 bases; bases with no gene match: 6. CDR1 MDHEN and CDR2 SYDVKM come from the germline V gene. CDR3 in DNA: TGTGCCAGTTCTCAAGCGGGAGGGAGCACAGATACGCAGTATTTT. Its protein product is CASSQAGGSTDTQYF.

V usage is TRBV29-1 and J usage is TRBJ1-1; D is unclear. Germline V gives CDR1 SQVTM, CDR2 ANQGSEA. CDR3 length: 13 amino acids. V lost 7 bases, J lost 1 base, and 13 bases lay in between. CDR3 nucleotide sequence: TGCAGCGGAGACCTTGTGACGAACACTGAAGCTTTCTTT. Its protein is CSGDLVTNTEAFF.

This chain joins TRBV4-1 and TRBJ2-1, with TRBD2 as a possible D gene (6 bases). With 4 bases removed from V and 9 bases from J, the gap between germline ends came to 19 bases. The CDR3 covers 15 residues. CDR1 is MGHRA and CDR2 is YSYEKL in the germline V gene. The CDR3, as DNA: TGCGCCAGCAGCCGTGGCAGGGCGGGGTTCGGTGAGCAGTTCTTC. The encoded protein is CASSRGRAGFGEQFF.

V gene TRBV27 combines with J gene TRBJ2-1; 11 bases map to TRBD2. This CDR3 has 17 amino acids. The germline gives CDR1 MNHEY, CDR2 SMNVEV (reference sequence). The CDR3 region has the DNA TGTGCTAGCCAGCAGGCCCCCGGGACTAGCGGATACAATGAGCAGTTCTTC. It codes for CASQQAPGTSGYNEQFF.

The CDR3 sequence: CAISDPPTGANVLTF. CDR3 DNA sequence: TGTGCCATCAGCGACCCTCCTACTGGGGCCAACGTCCTGACTTTC. The chain carries TRBV10-3 and TRBJ2-6; D gene unclear. CDR1 is ENHRY and CDR2 is SYGVKD in the germline V gene. The CDR3 contains 15 residues. The V end lost 6 bases, the J end lost 2 bases, and 11 bases lay between the germline ends.

The chain employs TRBV10-2 and TRBJ2-7; D unclear. From germline, CDR1 is WSHSY and CDR2 SAAADI. V lost 0 bases and J 4 bases, leaving 4 bases between the germline ends. CDR3 size: 12 residues. The CDR3 region has the DNA TGCGCCAGCAGTGAGTCACCTTACGAGCAGTACTTC. Protein: CASSESPYEQYF.

The rearrangement uses TRBV27 and TRBJ2-3, with D maybe TRBD2 (6 bases). The germline V gene encodes CDR1 MNHEY and CDR2 SMNVEV (reference sequence). This CDR3 is 13 amino acids long. V lost 4 bases and J lost 4, with 9 bases in between. This chain's CDR3 is CASSSRLADTQYF. In DNA form, the CDR3 reads TGTGCCAGCAGTTCCCGACTAGCAGATACGCAGTATTTT.

The gene calls are TRBV11-2 and TRBJ2-7; 7 bases line up with TRBD1. Germline V CDR1 and CDR2: SGHAT, FQNNGV. V dropped 5 bases and J dropped 6; count of bases not matched to a gene: 10. This CDR3 region has 14 residues. Written as DNA, the CDR3 is TGTGCCAGCAGCGGGAACAGGGGTGCGGTCGAGCAGTACTTC. Translating it yields CASSGNRGAVEQYF.

The chain employs TRBV21-1 and TRBJ1-2. TRBV21-1 corresponds to a pseudogene. The CDR3 totals 12 residues. This CDR3 reads CASRGDNYGYTF. The CDR3 nucleotides are TGTGCCAGCAGGGGGGATAACTATGGCTACACCTTC.

With respect to this clone: Other nucleotide sequences in the sample specify the same CDR3. The chain joins TRBV2 to TRBJ1-1; D gene uncertain. Germline assignment: CDR1 SNHLY and CDR2 FYNNEI. Trimming removed 3 bases from V and 1 base from J, with 6 bases in between. The CDR3 runs 13 residues. The CDR3 bases are TGTGCCAGCAGTGAGGGGTGGAACACTGAAGCTTTCTTT. Residues: CASSEGWNTEAFF.

This clone has only a few counts. V gene TRBV9 combines with J gene TRBJ1-1; D might be TRBD1 (5 bases). V was pared by 0 bases and J by 5 bases, with 17 bases between. This CDR3 has 16 amino acids. Looked up from germline, CDR1 is SGDLS and CDR2 is YYNGEE. The CDR3 spells CASSVGVELEGTEAFF. CDR3 coding DNA: TGTGCCAGCAGCGTAGGCGTTGAACTCGAGGGGACTGAAGCTTTCTTT. Variable domain in full (rest from reference TRBV9 and TRBJ1-1): DSGVTQTPKHLITATGQRVTLRCSPRSGDLSVYWYQQSLDQGLQFLIQYYNGEERAKGNILERFSAQQFPDLHSELNLSSLELGDSALYFCASSVGVELEGTEAFFGQGTRLTVV.

CDR3 in amino acids: CASSRGTGRLGTQYF. The CDR3 DNA follows: TGTGCCAGCAGCAGGGGGACAGGTCGACTGGGGACCCAGTACTTC. The chain carries TRBV5-6 and TRBJ2-5, with TRBD1 matching 8 bases. V shed 4 bases, J shed 7 bases, and the junction held 12 bases outside the gene matches. The CDR3 runs to 15 residues. The V gene's germline CDR1 is SGHDT and CDR2 YYEEEE.

V gene TRBV6-5 combines with J gene TRBJ2-1, with TRBD1 as a possible D gene (5 bases). In germline, CDR1 is MNHEY, CDR2 SVGAGI. V was cut by 2 bases and J by 8 bases, with 16 bases left in between. The CDR3 spans 15 residues. Here the CDR3 DNA reads TGTGCCAGCAGTTACGGGCAGGGCGCCGCATATGAGCAGTTCTTC. Protein product: CASSYGQGAAYEQFF.

This clone is medium-sized. Other DNA sequences within the sample encode an identical CDR3. The chain links TRBV6-1 to TRBJ2-5, with TRBD1 identical over 10 bases. V lost 0 bases, J lost 5 bases, and 6 bases stayed unmatched. The CDR3 loop spans 16 amino acids. Germline values: CDR1 MNHNS, CDR2 SASEGT. CDR3 sequence reads: CASSEAGGQGYETQYF. CDR3 in DNA: TGTGCCAGCAGTGAAGCGGGGGGACAGGGGTATGAGACCCAGTACTTC.

This rearrangement joins TRBV19 to TRBJ2-2; 11 bases are shared with TRBD1. CDR1 is LNHDA, CDR2 SQIVND, per germline (reference sequence). CDR3 length: 16 residues. Trimming took 5 bases from V and 7 from J; bases not matched to a gene: 9. The CDR3 protein is CASSARDRGRIGELFF. The CDR3 DNA reads TGTGCCAGTAGTGCCAGGGACAGGGGGAGGATCGGGGAGCTGTTTTTT.